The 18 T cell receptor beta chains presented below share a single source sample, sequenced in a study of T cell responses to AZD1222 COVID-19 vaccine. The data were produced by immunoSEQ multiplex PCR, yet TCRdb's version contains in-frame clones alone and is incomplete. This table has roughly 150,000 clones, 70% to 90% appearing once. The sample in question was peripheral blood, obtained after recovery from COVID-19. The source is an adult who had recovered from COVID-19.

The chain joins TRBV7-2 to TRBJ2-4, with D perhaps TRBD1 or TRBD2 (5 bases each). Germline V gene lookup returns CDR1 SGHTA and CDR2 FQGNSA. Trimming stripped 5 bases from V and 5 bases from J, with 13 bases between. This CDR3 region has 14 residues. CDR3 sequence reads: CASSKPGDQNIQYF. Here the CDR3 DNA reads TGTGCCAGCAGCAAACCCGGGGACCAAAACATTCAGTACTTC.

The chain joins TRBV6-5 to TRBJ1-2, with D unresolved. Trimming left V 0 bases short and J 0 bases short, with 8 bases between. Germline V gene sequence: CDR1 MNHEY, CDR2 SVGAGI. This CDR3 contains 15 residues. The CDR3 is CASSYSRAANYGYTF. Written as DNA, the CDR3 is TGTGCCAGCAGTTACTCTCGGGCAGCTAACTATGGCTACACCTTC.

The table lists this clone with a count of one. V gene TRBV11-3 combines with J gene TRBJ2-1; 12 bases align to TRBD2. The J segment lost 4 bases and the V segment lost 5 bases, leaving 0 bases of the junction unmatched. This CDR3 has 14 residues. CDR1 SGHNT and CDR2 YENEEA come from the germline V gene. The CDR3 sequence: CASSLAGGYNEQFF. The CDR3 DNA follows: TGTGCCAGCAGCCTAGCGGGGGGGTACAATGAGCAGTTCTTC.

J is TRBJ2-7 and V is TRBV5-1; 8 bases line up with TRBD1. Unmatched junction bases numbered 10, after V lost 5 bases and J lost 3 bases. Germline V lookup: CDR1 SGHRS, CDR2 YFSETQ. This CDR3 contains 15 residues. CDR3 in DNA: TGCGCCAGCAGAGCTGACAGGGGAGCCCACTACGAGCAGTACTTC. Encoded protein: CASRADRGAHYEQYF.

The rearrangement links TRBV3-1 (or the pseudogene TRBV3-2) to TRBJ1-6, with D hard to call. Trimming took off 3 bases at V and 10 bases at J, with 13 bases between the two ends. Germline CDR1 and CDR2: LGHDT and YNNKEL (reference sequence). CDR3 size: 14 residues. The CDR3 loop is CASSQGQEFSPLHF. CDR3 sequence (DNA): TGTGCCAGCAGCCAGGGTCAGGAGTTCTCACCCCTCCACTTT.

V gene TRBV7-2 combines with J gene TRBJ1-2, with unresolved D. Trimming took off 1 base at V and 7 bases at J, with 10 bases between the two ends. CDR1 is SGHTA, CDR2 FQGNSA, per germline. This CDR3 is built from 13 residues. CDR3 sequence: CASSLVARAGYTF. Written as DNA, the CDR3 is TGTGCCAGCAGCTTAGTCGCAAGGGCTGGCTACACCTTC.

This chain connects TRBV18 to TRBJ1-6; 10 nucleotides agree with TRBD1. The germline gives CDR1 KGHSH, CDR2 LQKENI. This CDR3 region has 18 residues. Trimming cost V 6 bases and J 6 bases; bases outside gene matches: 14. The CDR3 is CASSRTGQGSRLNSPLHF. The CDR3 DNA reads TGTGCCAGCTCGCGCACGGGACAGGGGTCCAGGCTTAATTCACCCCTCCACTTT. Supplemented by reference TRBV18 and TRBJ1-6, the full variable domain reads NAGVMQNPRHLVRRRGQEARLRCSPMKGHSHVYWYRQLPEEGLKFMVYLQKENIIDESGMPKERFSAEFPKEGPSILRIQQVVRGDSAAYFCASSRTGQGSRLNSPLHFGNGTRLTVT.

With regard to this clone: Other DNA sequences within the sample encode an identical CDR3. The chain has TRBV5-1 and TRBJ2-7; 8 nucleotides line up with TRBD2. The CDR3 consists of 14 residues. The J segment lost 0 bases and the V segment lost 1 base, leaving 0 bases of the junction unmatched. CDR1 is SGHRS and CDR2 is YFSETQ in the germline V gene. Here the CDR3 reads CASSLTSGSYEQYF. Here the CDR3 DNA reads TGCGCCAGCAGCTTGACTAGCGGCTCCTACGAGCAGTACTTC.

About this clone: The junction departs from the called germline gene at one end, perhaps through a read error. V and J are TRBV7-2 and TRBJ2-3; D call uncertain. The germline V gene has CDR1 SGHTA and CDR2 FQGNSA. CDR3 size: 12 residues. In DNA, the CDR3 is TGTGCCAGCAGCTTCCTCGTGGTACCTGGTGATTTT. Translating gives CASSFLVVPGDF.

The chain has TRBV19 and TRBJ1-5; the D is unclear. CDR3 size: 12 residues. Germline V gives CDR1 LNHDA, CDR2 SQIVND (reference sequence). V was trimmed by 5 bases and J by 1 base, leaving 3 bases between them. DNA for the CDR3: TGTGCCAGTAGTGACAGCAATCAGCCCCAGCATTTT. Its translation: CASSDSNQPQHF.

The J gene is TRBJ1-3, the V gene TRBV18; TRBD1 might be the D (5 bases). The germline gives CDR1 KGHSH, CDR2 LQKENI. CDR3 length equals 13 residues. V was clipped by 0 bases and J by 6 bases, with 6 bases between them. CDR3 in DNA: TGTGCCAGCTCACCACCAGGGGAAAACACCATATATTTT. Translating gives CASSPPGENTIYF.

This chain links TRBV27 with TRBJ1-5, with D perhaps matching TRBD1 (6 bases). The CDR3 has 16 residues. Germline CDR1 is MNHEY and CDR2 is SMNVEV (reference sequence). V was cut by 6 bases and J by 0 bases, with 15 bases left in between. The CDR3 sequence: CASRRTEVNSNQPQHF. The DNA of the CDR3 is TGTGCCAGCAGAAGGACAGAGGTTAATAGCAATCAGCCCCAGCATTTT.

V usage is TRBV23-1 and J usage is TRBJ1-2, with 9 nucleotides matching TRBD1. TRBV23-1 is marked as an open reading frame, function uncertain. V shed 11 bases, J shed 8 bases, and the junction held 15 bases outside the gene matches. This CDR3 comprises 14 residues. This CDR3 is CAGTAGQGSGGYTF. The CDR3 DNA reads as TGCGCCGGCACGGCGGGACAGGGAAGTGGAGGCTACACCTTC.

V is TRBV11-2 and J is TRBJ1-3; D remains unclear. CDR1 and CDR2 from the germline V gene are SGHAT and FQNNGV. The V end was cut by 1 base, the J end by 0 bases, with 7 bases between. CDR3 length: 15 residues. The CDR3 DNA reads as TGTGCCAGCAGCTTAGTTTTAGGCTCTGGAAACACCATATATTTT. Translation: CASSLVLGSGNTIYF.

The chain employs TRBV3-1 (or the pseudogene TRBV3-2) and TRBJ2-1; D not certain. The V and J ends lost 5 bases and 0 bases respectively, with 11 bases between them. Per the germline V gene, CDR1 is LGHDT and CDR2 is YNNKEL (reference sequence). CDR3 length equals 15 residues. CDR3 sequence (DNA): TGTGCCAGCAGCTTAGACGGAGTCTCCTACAATGAGCAGTTCTTC. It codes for CASSLDGVSYNEQFF.

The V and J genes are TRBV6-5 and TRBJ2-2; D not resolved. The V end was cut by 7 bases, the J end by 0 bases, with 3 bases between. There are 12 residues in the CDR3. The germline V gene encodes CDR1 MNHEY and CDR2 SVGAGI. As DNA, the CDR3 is TGTGCCAGCAAGACGAACACCGGGGAGCTGTTTTTT. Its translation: CASKTNTGELFF.

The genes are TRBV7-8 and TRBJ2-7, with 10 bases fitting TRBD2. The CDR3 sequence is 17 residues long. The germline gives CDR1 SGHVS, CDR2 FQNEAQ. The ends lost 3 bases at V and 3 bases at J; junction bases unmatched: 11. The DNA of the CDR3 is TGTGCCAGCAGCTTTGGGGTAAGCCTAGCGGGAGTCTACGAGCAGTACTTC. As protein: CASSFGVSLAGVYEQYF.

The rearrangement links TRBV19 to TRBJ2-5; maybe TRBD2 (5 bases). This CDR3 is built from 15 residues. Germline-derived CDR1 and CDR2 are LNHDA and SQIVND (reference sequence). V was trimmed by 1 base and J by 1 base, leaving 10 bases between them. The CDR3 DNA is TGTGCCAGTAGTATAGGAGGACTGCTCCAAGAGACCCAGTACTTC. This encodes CASSIGGLLQETQYF.